This T cell receptor (beta chain) is from a study of PD-L1 blockade in urothelial cancer (dated by TCRdb to about 2017). Regarding the study in general: All patients started therapy in about 2014 and received atezolizumab 1,200 mg intravenously every 3 weeks. In the same patients who had TCR sequencing, pretreatment tumors also underwent whole exome sequencing and RNA sequencing. The study, an exploratory multi-omic analysis, examined somatic, immune and clinical correlates of response to PD-L1 blockade with atezolizumab in urothelial cancer. TCR sequencing covered pretreatment tumor samples and matched, serially collected peripheral blood taken before and after atezolizumab treatment. Pretreatment blood TCR-seq was available for around 29 patients, at least one posttreatment blood collection was obtained for 25 or so patients, and tumor TCR-seq was available for 25 or so patients. Blood samples were analyzed at two time points: 3 weeks after treatment start (second dose) and 6 weeks after treatment start. About 85% of the roughly 29 patients were males with bladder-origin urothelial cancer, and about 65% of the roughly 30 reported a prior smoking history. Blood samples gave median yields of around 150,000 T cells and 80,000 or so unique TCRs, along with a median clonality of 0.080. Progression-free survival longer than 6 months counted as durable clinical benefit, and TCR features were additionally tested against both progression-free and overall survival. An ECOG performance status of 0 or 1 was recorded for the patients, and 0 to 3 prior chemotherapy regimens had been received by the patients. Under 10 patients reached durable clinical benefit, while 15 to 25 patients did not.

Of note for this clone: The antigen this receptor binds is unknown. Base qualities are not at hand, and no much larger clone is one base apart.

V is clipped by 0 bases and J by 0 bases, and the sequence between their germline boundaries is 15 bases long. The germline V gene encodes CDR1 SGHDT and CDR2 YYEEEE. The CDR3 starts with the cysteine, ends with the phenylalanine, and has 18 residues. This entry keeps only the CDR3 DNA: 54 bases, framed from base 1. The time point label of this sample denotes: pretreatment peripheral blood. A total of 25 to 30 patients with locally advanced or metastatic urothelial carcinoma, treated at Memorial Sloan Kettering on a trial protocol, made up the cohort. Peripheral blood mononuclear cells were collected from each patient pretreatment and during treatment, giving between 1 and 8 total time points per patient. The Qiagen DNeasy Blood extraction kit was used to purify genomic DNA from total PBMCs and tumor samples. Collected pretreatment and during treatment, PBMCs were isolated and stored as previously described.

The paper's findings and limits, for the study overall: Small sample size (n ≈ 30) and many exploratory analyses mean the results are intended to be hypothesis-generating. A pretreatment peripheral blood TCR clonality below the median was linked to improved progression-free and overall survival. Greater expansion of tumor-associated TCR clones in peripheral blood 3 weeks after the start of treatment was observed in patients with durable benefit (n ≈ 22, p = 0.022).

To estimate absolute template abundance from read counts, synthetic TCR analog templates were spiked into each PCR. TCRbeta CDR3 regions were amplified from genomic DNA with bias-controlled V and J gene primers using the immunoSEQ assay. Sequencing of rearranged TCRbeta segments was done at approximately 20X coverage. The authors' analysis ran thus. Clustering was used to correct sequencing errors, and CDR3s were annotated against IMGT to assign V, D and J genes. Only productive TCRbeta rearrangements were used in downstream analyses, excluding out-of-frame or stop-codon sequences. Clonality was calculated as one minus the Shannon entropy normalized by the log of the number of unique productive sequences. Fisher's exact test with Benjamini-Hochberg correction, at a threshold of adjusted p below 0.01, was used to find clones that differed between time points or between blood and tumor. Imported from immuneACCESS, the table was reduced by TCRdb to in-frame sequences with V and J called. These copies leave out some clones; in studies compared against another copy, an unresolved V gene accounts for under half, and the cause of the remainder is not known. The V and J calls and clone size come from that table; D and trimming were worked out from the DNA. The sample has roughly 43,000 clones on record, 75% to 85% of them singletons. About a sixth of the sample is taken by the ten largest.

Source: PBMCs, taken around atezolizumab (anti-PD-L1) treatment. The sequence links TRBV5-6 to TRBJ1-4; a weak D assignment points to TRBD1 (5 bases agree). The receptor was derived from a man aged 55 to 70 with urothelial cancer. The CDR3 region has the sequence CASSLGLGVTTTNEKLFF. The DNA is TGTGCCAGCAGCTTGGGCCTAGGGGTAACGACAACTAATGAAAAACTGTTTTTT.